The clone carrying this TCR beta chain has a handful of counts. The antigen is undetermined. These data originate in a study of T cell repertoires in cytomegalovirus infection. Across the study: Matching HLA type and CMV infection were both indicated by public TCR beta signatures. Study-wide results and caveats: Across the ex vivo response, the dominant clonotypes were HLA-C-restricted CMV-specific TCR beta clonotypes. Identification of carriers of CMV plus the relevant HLA was performed using cumulative public TCR beta family frequency.

MiXCR, run by TCRdb on the reads, gives a single entry per CDR3 protein. The sample contains around 300,000 distinct CDR3 sequences, around 25% of which appear only once. The source of this sequence is a human donor in good health (CMV status not recorded). Some clones in this sample may be carry-over from other donors' samples. Sequencing input: PBMCs.

The CDR3 bases are TGTGCCAGCAGCGCTAGGGTTCCCGGGGAGCTGTTTTTT. Encoded protein: CASSARVPGELFF. V gene TRBV12-3 or TRBV12-4 combines with J gene TRBJ2-2; no clear D gene. Trimming stripped 6 bases from V and 6 bases from J, with 11 bases between. The CDR3 runs 13 residues.